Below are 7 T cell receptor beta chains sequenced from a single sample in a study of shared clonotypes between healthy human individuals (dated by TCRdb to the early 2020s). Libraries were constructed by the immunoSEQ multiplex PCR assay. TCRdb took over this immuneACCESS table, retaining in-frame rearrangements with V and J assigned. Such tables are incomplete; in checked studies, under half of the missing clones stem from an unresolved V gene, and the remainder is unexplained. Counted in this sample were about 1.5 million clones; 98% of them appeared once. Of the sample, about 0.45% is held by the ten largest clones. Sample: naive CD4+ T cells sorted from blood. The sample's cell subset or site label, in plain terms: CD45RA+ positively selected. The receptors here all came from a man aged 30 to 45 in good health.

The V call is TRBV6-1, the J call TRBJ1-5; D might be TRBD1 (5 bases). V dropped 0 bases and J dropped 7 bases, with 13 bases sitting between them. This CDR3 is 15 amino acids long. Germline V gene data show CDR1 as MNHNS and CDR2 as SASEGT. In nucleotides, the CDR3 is TGTGCCAGCAGTGAAGCTTCAGGGATTTACCAGCCCCAGCATTTT. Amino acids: CASSEASGIYQPQHF.

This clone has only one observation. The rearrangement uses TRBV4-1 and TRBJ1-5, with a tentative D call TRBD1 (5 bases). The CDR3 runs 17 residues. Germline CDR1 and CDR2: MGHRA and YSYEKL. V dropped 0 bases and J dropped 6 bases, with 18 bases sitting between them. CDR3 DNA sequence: TGCGCCAGCAGCCAAGATCCGGGGCAAGACAACGCTCAGCCCCAGCATTTT. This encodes CASSQDPGQDNAQPQHF.

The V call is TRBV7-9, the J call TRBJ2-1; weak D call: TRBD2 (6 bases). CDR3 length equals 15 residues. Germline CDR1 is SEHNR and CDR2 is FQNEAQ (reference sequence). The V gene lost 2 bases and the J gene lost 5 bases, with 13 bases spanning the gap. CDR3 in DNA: TGTGCCAGCAGCTTAAGTCTAGCGATACACAATGAGCAGTTCTTC. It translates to CASSLSLAIHNEQFF.

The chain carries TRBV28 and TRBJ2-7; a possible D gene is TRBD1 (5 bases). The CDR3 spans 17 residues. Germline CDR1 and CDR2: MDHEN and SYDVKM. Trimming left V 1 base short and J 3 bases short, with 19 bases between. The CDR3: CASSLLGQPIEDYEQYF. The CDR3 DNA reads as TGTGCCAGCAGTTTATTGGGGCAACCAATCGAGGACTACGAGCAGTACTTC.

The CDR3 here is CASSLLGDNEQFF. The CDR3 region has the DNA TGTGCCAGCAGCCTCCTCGGCGACAATGAGCAGTTCTTC. The chain links TRBV7-9 to TRBJ2-1; D remains unclear. Germline V gene lookup returns CDR1 SEHNR and CDR2 FQNEAQ (reference sequence). This CDR3 spans 13 amino acids. Trimming took 5 bases from V and 5 from J, leaving 10 bases between them.

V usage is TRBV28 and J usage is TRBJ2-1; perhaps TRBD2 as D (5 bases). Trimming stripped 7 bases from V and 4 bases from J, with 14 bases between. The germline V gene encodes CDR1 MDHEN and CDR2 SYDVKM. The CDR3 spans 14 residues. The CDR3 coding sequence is TGTGCCAGCACGAACGGCTGGGAGTACAATGAGCAGTTCTTC. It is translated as CASTNGWEYNEQFF. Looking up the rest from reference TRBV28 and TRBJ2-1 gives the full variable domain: DVKVTQSSRYLVKRTGEKVFLECVQDMDHENMFWYRQDPGLGLRLIYFSYDVKMKEKGDIPEGYSVSREKKERFSLILESASTNQTSMYLCASTNGWEYNEQFFGPGTRLTVL.

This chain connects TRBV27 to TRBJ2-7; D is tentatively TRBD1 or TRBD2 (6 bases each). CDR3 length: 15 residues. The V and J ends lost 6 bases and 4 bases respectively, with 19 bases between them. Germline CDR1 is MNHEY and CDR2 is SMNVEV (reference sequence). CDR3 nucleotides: TGTGCCAGCAGCGGGGGCCGGGACGATTGGTACGAGCAGTACTTC. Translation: CASSGGRDDWYEQYF.